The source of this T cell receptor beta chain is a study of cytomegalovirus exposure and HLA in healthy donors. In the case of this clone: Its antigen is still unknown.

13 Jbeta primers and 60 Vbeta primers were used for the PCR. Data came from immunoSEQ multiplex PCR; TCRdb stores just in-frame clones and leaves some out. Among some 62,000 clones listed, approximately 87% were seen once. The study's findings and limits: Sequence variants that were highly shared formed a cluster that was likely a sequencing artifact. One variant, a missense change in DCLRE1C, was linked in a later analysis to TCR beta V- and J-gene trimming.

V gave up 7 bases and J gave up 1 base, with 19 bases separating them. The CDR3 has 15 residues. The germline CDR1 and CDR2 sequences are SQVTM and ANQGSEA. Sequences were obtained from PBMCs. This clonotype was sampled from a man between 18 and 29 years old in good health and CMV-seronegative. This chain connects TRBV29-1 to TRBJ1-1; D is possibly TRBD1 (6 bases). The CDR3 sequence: CSGRQALGRNTEAFF. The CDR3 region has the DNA TGCAGCGGGAGACAGGCCCTTGGACGGAACACTGAAGCTTTCTTT.